The sequence of this TCR beta chain was determined in a study of shared T cell receptors in the human thymus. Sequencing was performed with immunoSEQ multiplex PCR; in TCRdb, only in-frame clones are kept and a portion is missing. The sample yields roughly 700,000 clones, roughly 88% seen once. V shed 6 bases and J shed 4 bases, with 12 bases lying between them. CDR1 is MNHNS, CDR2 SASEGT, per germline. The CDR3 spans 13 residues. A further study also used this sample, focusing on human thymus T cells. From that second work: It was healthy Finnish infants having corrective surgery for congenital heart defects who were the donors. It was from resections taken during corrective heart surgery that the thymus tissue came. Apparent skewing of V and J gene usage characterized both thymic and blood repertoires. In unrelated individuals, thymic repertoires overlapped highly, according to related research.

The sequenced material came from thymocytes. This TCR derives from a boy under two years old with a congenital heart defect. The chain combines TRBV6-1 with TRBJ1-1; possibly TRBD1 for D (5 bases). The CDR3, as DNA: TGTGCCAGCAGAGGAGGGGTGCGCACTGAAGCTTTCTTT. The encoded protein is CASRGGVRTEAFF.